Detailed here is one T cell receptor (beta chain). The antigen it binds to is not known. Per-base qualities were not stored, and no clone one base away is much larger. This entry belongs to a study of cytomegalovirus exposure and HLA in healthy donors (dated by TCRdb to about 2017). Turning to the overall study: According to a later analysis, the 120 or so validation repertoires were produced on the same platform as the 700 or so repertoires of the first cohort. The aim of the study was to test whether cataloging public T cell receptors could identify signatures of past pathogen exposure. A separate validation cohort of roughly 130 different subjects was used in addition to the approximately 670-subject first cohort. To predict cytomegalovirus infection status, the study brought together high-throughput TCR immunosequencing, statistical association of individual TCRs with disease status, and machine learning. Study-wide conclusions, independent of this receptor: A total of around 150 TCR beta chains were listed by the study as associated with cytomegalovirus. Most TCR sequences were observed very rarely across donors, whereas some public TCRs were present in many individuals. According to the authors, the approach could potentially be generalized to other disease states and immunological phenotypes. Three of the identified cytomegalovirus-associated TCR beta chains were confirmed in vitro to be specific for cytomegalovirus antigens. A later analysis found that TCRs clustered in the first cohort also tended to co-occur in the 95 to 150 validation repertoires, with about 94% of cluster scores above 0. The classifier was reported to diagnose cytomegalovirus status with high specificity and sensitivity in both the original cohort and the validation cohort. The validation cohort had no HLA typing available for a later analysis, so co-occurrence within that cohort was assessed over all 110 or so repertoires.

The donors were included in the validation cohort of roughly 130 subjects, a group kept apart from the roughly 700-subject first cohort. The library was produced with the immunoSEQ multiplex PCR assay. For the original study's pipeline: To diagnose cytomegalovirus status from the catalog of TCR beta chain sequences, a statistical classification framework was built. TCRdb's version of the immuneACCESS table is confined to in-frame rearrangements and falls short of the full clone set. An unresolved V gene accounts for under half of the shortfall where checked; the remainder is of unknown origin. The DNA gave D and trimming, while V, J and clone size come from that table. This sample has over 200,000 clones in its table, and around 90% of those were observed once. The ten largest clones represent about 2.9% of the sample. The sequenced sample was PBMCs. The source is a young woman in good health and CMV-seronegative.

The CDR3 region reads CASSLSRRNTEAFF. Read as DNA, the sequence is TGTGCCAGCAGTTTATCGCGGAGGAACACTGAAGCTTTCTTT. The chain is encoded by TRBV27 joined to TRBJ1-1, with the D gene too uncertain to name. V and J are truncated by 0 bases and 1 base respectively, leaving an intervening sequence of 6 bases. Taken from cysteine to phenylalanine, the CDR3 has 14 residues. The CDR3 DNA has 42 bases and is translated from base 1. Based on the germline V gene (reference sequence), the CDR1 and CDR2 sequences are MNHEY and SMNVEV.